This entry describes one TCR beta chain. Antigen specificity is unknown. The primer mix had 60 Vbeta and 13 Jbeta primers. Assay used: immunoSEQ multiplex PCR; TCRdb lists only in-frame clones, some missing. The sample lists more than 80,000 clones, approximately 75% seen once, with around 3% in the top ten. This record comes from a study of cytomegalovirus exposure and HLA in healthy donors. Turning to the study itself: The study's early data release held some 85 million unique TCRs from HLA-typed donors. The study's findings and limits: TRBV6-2, TRBV6-3 and some other V segments were unresolvable in 87-base-pair reads. The majority of CMV-associated TCR beta chains were reported as apparently HLA-restricted in a later analysis.

The junction had 9 bases not matched to a gene; V was cut back by 0 bases and J by 10 bases. The length of the CDR3 is 16 residues. Germline CDR1 SGHDT, CDR2 YYEEEE. The TCR sequence derives from a female donor in good health and CMV-seropositive. The sequenced material came from PBMCs. The V call is TRBV5-6, the J call TRBJ1-6, with 8 positions matching TRBD1. For the CDR3, the DNA is TGTGCCAGCAGCTTGGTTGGACAGGGCATAAGGTCACCCCTCCACTTT. This sequence encodes CASSLVGQGIRSPLHF.